This T cell receptor beta chain is drawn from a study of response to subunit inactivated influenza vaccine. Germline loops: CDR1 MDHEN, CDR2 SYDVKM. This CDR3 contains 18 residues. Trimming removed 5 bases from V and 3 bases from J, with 26 bases in between. Comment on this clonotype: What it recognizes is unknown.

General study points: It was the authors' suggestion that each seasonal influenza vaccination recruits few new T cells.

TCRdb reanalysed the RT-PCR reads using MiXCR and keeps one entry per CDR3 protein. The sample shows 450,000 to 600,000 distinct CDR3 sequences, about 17% of them seen only once. The TCR sequence derives from a man between 50 and 70 years old who received an inactivated influenza vaccine. The chain links TRBV28 to TRBJ2-7; possible D gene TRBD1, 6 bases. The source material was CD4+ T cells sorted from PBMCs, sampled 23 to 25 months after vaccination. The CDR3 nucleotides read TGTGCCAGCAGTCCTTTGCGCGCGAACAGGGACCACCACTACGAGCAGTACTTC. This encodes CASSPLRANRDHHYEQYF.